This TCR beta chain was sequenced in a study of CD8 T cells in ankylosing spondylitis. Regarding the study as a whole: A motif of seven or eight highly homologous TCR beta variants was seen as apparently characteristic of ankylosing spondylitis blood.

The table lists this clonotype with a few counts. The antigen is not known. The CDR3 is made up of 16 amino acids. CDR1 MNHEY and CDR2 SVGAGI come from the germline V gene. Trimming removed 2 bases at V and 4 bases at J, with 17 bases between. TCRdb re-analysed the 5' RACE reads in MiXCR, keeping a single row per CDR3 protein. The sample has a few hundred thousand distinct CDR3 sequences; about 17% are singletons. The chain has TRBV6-5 and TRBJ1-2, with a tentative D call TRBD1 (5 bases). What was sequenced was blood, either unsorted or a sorted T cell fraction (not recorded which). This clonotype originated in a male donor with ankylosing spondylitis. CDR3 loop: CASSYLGGVTLYGYTF. Written as DNA, the CDR3 is TGTGCCAGCAGTTACCTGGGGGGGGTAACTCTCTATGGCTACACCTTC.